This TCR beta chain emerged from a study of Ad26.COV2.S vaccination and SARS-CoV-2 variants. Notes on the study in general: Possible underestimation of total T cell responses by the TCR breadth and depth analyses was noted. Researchers reported similar non-spike TCR breadth in vaccine and placebo recipients. Vaccinated individuals (as opposed to placebo recipients) had higher spike-specific TCR breadth.

Sequencing was performed with immunoSEQ multiplex PCR; in TCRdb, only in-frame clones are kept and a portion is missing. The table lists about 350,000 clones, about 91% of them singletons. V was clipped by 1 base and J by 4 bases; unmatched bases: 3. The V gene's germline CDR1 is LGHDT and CDR2 YNNKEL (reference sequence). CDR3 length: 14 amino acids. In regard to this clone: The antigen is unknown.

V and J are TRBV3-1 (or the pseudogene TRBV3-2) and TRBJ1-2; TRBD1 aligns across 7 bases. Sequencing was performed on peripheral blood, taken after recovery from COVID-19. The receptor was isolated from a human donor who had recovered from COVID-19. This CDR3 is CASSQATGPYGYTF. The CDR3 region has the DNA TGTGCCAGCAGCCAAGCGACAGGGCCCTATGGCTACACCTTC.